The 7 T cell receptor beta chains below come from one sample, sequenced in a study of T cells in Graves' hyperthyroidism and ophthalmopathy. The source material, RNA transcripts, was used to amplify TCR beta CDR3 regions. The study used the HTBI primer set for a first-round RT-PCR of the TCR CDR3. TCRdb re-called the multiplex PCR reads with MiXCR, one entry per CDR3 protein. The table lists 500,000 to 600,000 distinct CDR3 sequences, about 45% of them singletons. Sequenced: peripheral blood or thyroid tissue (not recorded which). Receptor source: an adult woman with Graves' disease, either hyperthyroidism or ophthalmopathy (not recorded which).

The chain links TRBV19 to TRBJ2-5; tentatively, D is TRBD1 (6 bases). Germline V lookup: CDR1 LNHDA, CDR2 SQIVND (reference sequence). Trimming removed 7 bases at V and 3 bases at J, with 15 bases between. The CDR3 has 14 amino acids. The CDR3 nucleotides are TGTGCCAGTACTGCCCAGGGGATGGAAGAGACCCAGTACTTC. Translating gives CASTAQGMEETQYF.

This clonotype was seen only a few times. This chain links TRBV12-5 with TRBJ2-5, with D uncertain. Germline V gene sequence: CDR1 LGHNT, CDR2 FRNRAP. The CDR3 spans 12 residues. Trimming cost V 3 bases and J 4 bases, with 6 bases left between them. CDR3 nucleotides: TGTGCTAGTGGTTTCCACACAGAGACCCAGTACTTC. This translates into CASGFHTETQYF.

The chain uses TRBV7-8 and TRBJ2-5, with TRBD1 matching over 7 bases. Looked up from germline, CDR1 is SGHVS and CDR2 is FQNEAQ. V trimming: 1 base; J trimming: 1 base; junction bases outside the gene matches: 9. The CDR3 length is 17 residues. The CDR3 DNA sequence: TGTGCCAGCAGCTTAGGTCCATTGGGACAGCCCCAAGAGACCCAGTACTTC. It is translated as CASSLGPLGQPQETQYF.

V gene TRBV24-1 combines with J gene TRBJ2-5, with TRBD1 identical over 7 bases. V gave up 9 bases and J gave up 7 bases; unmatched junction bases: 10. Looked up from germline, CDR1 is KGHDR and CDR2 is SFDVKD. The CDR3 contains 13 residues. DNA of the CDR3: TGTGCCACCTCAAGGACAGGCCTGGGGACCCAGTACTTC. This gives the protein CATSRTGLGTQYF.

This clonotype occurred many times. V is TRBV4-3 and J is TRBJ1-6; tentative D call: TRBD1 (6 bases). Germline values: CDR1 LGHNA, CDR2 YSLEER. Trimming removed 8 bases from V and 7 bases from J, with 30 bases in between. The CDR3 is 19 residues long. Here the CDR3 DNA reads TGCGCCAGCTCCCTCGGGAGTTGGGACCACGGGGGCCTGAATTCACCCCTCCACTTT. Translating it yields CASSLGSWDHGGLNSPLHF.

The chain links TRBV20-1 to TRBJ2-7, with 9 bases identical to TRBD1. This CDR3 is 13 amino acids long. J was trimmed by 3 bases and V by 5 bases; bases with no gene match: 5. Germline V gene sequence: CDR1 DFQATT, CDR2 SNEGSKA (reference sequence). CDR3 sequence (DNA): TGCAGTGCTGGCGGACAGGGGTACTACGAGCAGTACTTC. It specifies CSAGGQGYYEQYF.

There are many counts of this clonotype. V and J are TRBV7-9 and TRBJ2-7; tentative D call: TRBD2 (7 bases). The CDR3 spans 14 residues. V lost 1 base, J lost 6 bases, and 13 bases lay in between. CDR1 and CDR2 from the germline V gene are SEHNR and FQNEAQ (reference sequence). CDR3 protein: CASSLVYREGEQYF. The CDR3 DNA reads as TGTGCCAGCAGCTTAGTGTACAGGGAGGGCGAGCAGTACTTC.